These 10 T cell receptor beta chains came from one sample sequenced in a study of control samples from healthy donors and cancer patients. Assay used: immunoSEQ multiplex PCR; TCRdb lists only in-frame clones, some missing. The sample contains some 120,000 clones, under 95% of which appear only once. The sequencing sample was made of blood. The receptors stem from a man younger than 30 in good health.

This rearrangement joins TRBV5-1 to TRBJ2-5; D possibly matches TRBD1 or TRBD2 (6 bases each). CDR3 size: 16 residues. V lost 2 bases and J lost 1, with 15 bases in between. From germline, CDR1 is SGHRS and CDR2 YFSETQ. The CDR3 sequence: CASSLKTGATQETQYF. In DNA form, the CDR3 reads TGCGCCAGCAGCTTAAAAACGGGGGCCACCCAAGAGACCCAGTACTTC.

The rearrangement links TRBV28 to TRBJ1-6; D call uncertain. This CDR3 has 16 residues. Trimming took 6 bases from V and 0 from J, leaving 12 bases between them. Germline assignment: CDR1 MDHEN and CDR2 SYDVKM. The CDR3 spells CASRIAGSSYNSPLHF. In nucleotides, the CDR3 is TGTGCCAGCAGGATAGCAGGAAGCTCCTATAATTCACCCCTCCACTTT.

Note on this clone: The same CDR3 is also encoded by other DNA sequences in this sample. CDR3 amino acids: CATSRDQETQYF. CDR3 sequence (DNA): TGTGCCACCAGCAGAGATCAAGAGACCCAGTACTTC. The chain combines TRBV15 with TRBJ2-5; no definite D call. Trimming took 0 bases from V and 2 from J, leaving 1 base between them. From germline, CDR1 is LNHNV and CDR2 YYDKDF (reference sequence). The CDR3 is made up of 12 amino acids.

The chain has TRBV27 and TRBJ1-1; D remains unclear. The CDR3 covers 17 residues. Trimming cost V 2 bases and J 1 base, with 17 bases left between them. Germline assignment: CDR1 MNHEY and CDR2 SMNVEV (reference sequence). In nucleotides, the CDR3 is TGTGCCAGCAGTTTACTGTCCGTTGGGAGGGCGAACACTGAAGCTTTCTTT. Translating gives CASSLLSVGRANTEAFF.

The rearrangement joins TRBV29-1 to TRBJ2-1; D gene unclear. V lost 1 base to trimming and J lost 4 bases, with 8 bases between them. There are 13 residues in the CDR3. The germline CDR1 and CDR2 sequences are SQVTM and ANQGSEA. CDR3 DNA: TGCAGCGTTGAAGGGGGAACTTACAATGAGCAGTTCTTC. Its translation is CSVEGGTYNEQFF.

CDR3 sequence reads: CASSSSNVWDTGELFF. The DNA of the CDR3 is TGTGCCAGCAGTTCGAGTAATGTATGGGACACCGGGGAGCTGTTTTTT. V gene TRBV6-6 combines with J gene TRBJ2-2, with D hard to call. The CDR3 has 16 residues. The V end was cut by 4 bases, the J end by 3 bases, with 15 bases between. Germline CDR1 and CDR2: MNHNY and SVGAGI (reference sequence).

J is TRBJ2-1 and V is TRBV5-1; D not resolved. Trimming took off 0 bases at V and 3 bases at J, with 4 bases between the two ends. CDR3 length: 13 amino acids. Germline V gene lookup returns CDR1 SGHRS and CDR2 YFSETQ. The chain's CDR3 is CASSLDNYNEQFF. The CDR3 nucleotides read TGCGCCAGCAGCTTGGACAACTACAATGAGCAGTTCTTC.

The chain has TRBV5-1 and TRBJ1-2, with 11 bases lining up with TRBD1. Germline V lookup: CDR1 SGHRS, CDR2 YFSETQ. The length of the CDR3 is 15 residues. V shed 5 bases and J 5 bases; nucleotides not matched to a gene: 8. This CDR3 is CASRPGQGAGYGYTF. CDR3 in DNA: TGCGCCAGCAGACCCGGACAGGGGGCCGGTTATGGCTACACCTTC.

This sequence joins TRBV7-3 and TRBJ2-3; TRBD2 agrees at 7 bases. The germline V gene encodes CDR1 SGHTA and CDR2 FQGTGA. After removal of 1 base from V and 2 bases from J, the junction contained 18 bases not matched to a gene. The CDR3 runs 20 residues. The CDR3 DNA sequence: TGTGCCAGCAGCTTAATTGGTGGGGGGGTGGGCCCAGATTTCACAGATACGCAGTATTTT. Its translation: CASSLIGGGVGPDFTDTQYF.

The rearrangement uses TRBV30 and TRBJ1-4, with TRBD1 as a possible D gene (5 bases). The CDR3 spans 14 residues. The V end lost 4 bases, the J end lost 1 base, and 10 bases lay between the germline ends. CDR1 and CDR2 (germline): GTSNPN, SVGIG (reference sequence). In nucleotides, the CDR3 is TGTGCCTGGACTCGGGGGGTAACTAATGAAAAACTGTTTTTT. The encoded protein is CAWTRGVTNEKLFF. The entire variable domain, with the rest obtained from reference TRBV30 and TRBJ1-4, is as follows: SQTIHQWPATLVQPVGSPLSLECTVEGTSNPNLYWYRQAAGRGLQLLFYSVGIGQISSEVPQNLSASRPQDRQFILSSKKLLLSDSGFYLCAWTRGVTNEKLFFGSGTQLSVL.